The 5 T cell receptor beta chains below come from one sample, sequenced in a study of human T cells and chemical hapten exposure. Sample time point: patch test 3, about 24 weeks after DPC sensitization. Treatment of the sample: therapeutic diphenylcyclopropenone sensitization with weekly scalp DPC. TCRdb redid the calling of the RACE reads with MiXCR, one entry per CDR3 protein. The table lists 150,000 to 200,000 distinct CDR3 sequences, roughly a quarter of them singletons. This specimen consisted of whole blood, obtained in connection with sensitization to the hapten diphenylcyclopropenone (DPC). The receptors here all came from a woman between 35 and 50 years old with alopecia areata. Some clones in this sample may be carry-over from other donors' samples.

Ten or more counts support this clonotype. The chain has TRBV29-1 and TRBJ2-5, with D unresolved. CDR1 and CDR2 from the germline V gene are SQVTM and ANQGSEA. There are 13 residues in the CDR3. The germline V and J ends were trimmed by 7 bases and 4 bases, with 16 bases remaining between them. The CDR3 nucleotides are TGCAGCGCCGCGCTCCGAATCAGAGAGACCCAGTACTTC. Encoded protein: CSAALRIRETQYF.

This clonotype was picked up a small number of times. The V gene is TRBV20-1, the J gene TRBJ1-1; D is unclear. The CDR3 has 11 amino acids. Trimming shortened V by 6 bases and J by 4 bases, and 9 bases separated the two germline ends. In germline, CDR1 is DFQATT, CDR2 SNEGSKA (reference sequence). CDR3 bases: TGCAGTGCCTCCGACGGCACTGAAGCTTTCTTT. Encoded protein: CSASDGTEAFF.

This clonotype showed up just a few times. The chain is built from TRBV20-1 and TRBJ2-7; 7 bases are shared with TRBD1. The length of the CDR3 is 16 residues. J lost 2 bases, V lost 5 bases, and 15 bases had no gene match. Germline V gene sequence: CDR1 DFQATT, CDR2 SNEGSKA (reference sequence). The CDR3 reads CSALTDTGVVTYEQYF. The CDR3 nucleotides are TGCAGTGCTCTCACCGATACAGGGGTGGTAACCTACGAGCAGTACTTC.

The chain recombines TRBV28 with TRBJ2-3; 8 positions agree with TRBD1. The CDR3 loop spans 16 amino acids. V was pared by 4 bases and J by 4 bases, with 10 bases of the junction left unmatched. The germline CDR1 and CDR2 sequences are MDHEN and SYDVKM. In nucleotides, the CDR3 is TGTGCCAGCAGTTCCCTGGACAGGGTGGTCGCAGATACGCAGTATTTT. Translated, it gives CASSSLDRVVADTQYF.

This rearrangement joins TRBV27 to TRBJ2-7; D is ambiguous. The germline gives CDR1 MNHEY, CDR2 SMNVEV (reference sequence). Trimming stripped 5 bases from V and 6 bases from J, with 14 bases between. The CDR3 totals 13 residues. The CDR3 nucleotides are TGTGCCAGCAGTCCCAGGACCCCGTCCGAGCAGTACTTC. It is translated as CASSPRTPSEQYF.